These 20 T cell receptor beta chains originate from one sample sequenced in a study of T cell clonality in common variable immunodeficiency. General study findings and limits: In common variable immunodeficiency, TCR beta chains reportedly carried fewer deletions and N-nucleotide insertions.

Antigens for these TCRs are unknown. Measured with immunoSEQ multiplex PCR; TCRdb has only the in-frame clones, and not every one. With about 15,000 clones in the sample, the ten largest clones hold roughly 5.2%. The sequencing sample was made of peripheral blood mononuclear cells. These receptor sequences come from a human donor with common variable immunodeficiency.

In regard to this clone: The sequenced fragment ends 3 residues before the CDR3 boundary, so the rest is inferred from the germline J gene. The chain joins TRBV14 to TRBJ1-1; 11 bases are shared with TRBD1. The V segment lost 4 bases and the J segment 0 bases; nucleotides outside the gene matches: 10. CDR1 and CDR2 from the germline V gene are SGHDN and FVKESK. This CDR3 is 18 amino acids long. CDR3 sequence reads: CASSREGQGALLNTEAFF. The covered CDR3 bases are TGTGCCAGCAGCCGGGAAGGACAGGGGGCCCTTTTGAACACTGAA. The variable domain in full, with the rest retrieved from reference TRBV14 and TRBJ1-1, is EAGVTQFPSHSVIEKGQTVTLRCDPISGHDNLYWYRRVMGKEIKFLLHFVKESKQDESGMPNNRFLAERTGGTYSTLKVQPAELEDSGVYFCASSREGQGALLNTEAFFGQGTRLTVV.

For this clone: Read data end 3 residues before the CDR3 end; the end is taken from the germline J gene. The chain joins TRBV4-1 to TRBJ2-2; a weak D match, TRBD1 (6 bases). V was cut by 1 base and J by 4 bases, with 10 bases left in between. Germline CDR1 and CDR2: MGHRA and YSYEKL. CDR3 length: 15 amino acids. Here the CDR3 reads CASSQAGGSTGELFF. The sequenced CDR3 bases are TGCGCCAGCAGCCAAGCTGGGGGCAGCACCGGGGAG.

To note about this clone: With the read ending 3 residues before the CDR3 end, the germline J gene is used to fill in that end. The chain links TRBV19 to TRBJ2-7; 8 positions match TRBD1. Germline lookup yields CDR1 LNHDA and CDR2 SQIVND (reference sequence). V trimming: 4 bases; J trimming: 2 bases; junction bases outside the gene matches: 1. The CDR3 covers 13 residues. The chain's CDR3 is CASSRTGPYEQYF. The sequenced part of the CDR3 DNA is TGTGCCAGTAGTAGGACAGGGCCCTACGAG. The full variable domain, rest sourced from reference TRBV19 and TRBJ2-7, is DGGITQSPKYLFRKEGQNVTLSCEQNLNHDAMYWYRQDPGQGLRLIYYSQIVNDFQKGDIAEGYSVSREKKESFPLTVTSAQKNPTAFYLCASSRTGPYEQYFGPGTRLTVT.

On this clone itself: The read falls 3 residues short of the CDR3 end, and the missing part is taken from the germline J gene. V is TRBV2 and J is TRBJ1-5; 7 bases are shared with TRBD1. Per germline, CDR1 SNHLY and CDR2 FYNNEI. V shed 8 bases and J 0 bases; nucleotides not matched to a gene: 7. The CDR3 sequence is 15 residues long. CDR3 DNA, as far as it was read: TGTGCCAGCGGCGGGACAGCAAATAGCAATCAGCCC. Its translation: CASGGTANSNQP. The full CDR3 reads CASGGTANSNQPQHF.

This clone ranks as medium-sized in terms of frequency. The CDR3 is cut off 3 residues early in the read; its end comes from the germline J gene. The chain is built from TRBV2 and TRBJ1-2; perhaps TRBD1 as D (5 bases). V was trimmed by 6 bases and J by 2 bases, leaving 10 bases between them. Germline CDR1 is SNHLY and CDR2 is FYNNEI. CDR3 size: 13 residues. The CDR3 here is CASSRQPNYGYTF. CDR3 bases read: TGTGCCAGCAGCCGACAGCCAAACTATGGC. Complete variable domain (other parts from reference TRBV2 and TRBJ1-2): EPEVTQTPSHQVTQMGQEVILRCVPISNHLYFYWYRQILGQKVEFLVSFYNNEISEKSEIFDDQFSVERPDGSNFTLKIRSTKLEDSAMYFCASSRQPNYGYTFGSGTRLTVV.

The DNA read from the CDR3 is TGTGCCAGCAGCGGTGCACTGGGACTAGCGGGTCTCAGCTCCTACGAG. It is translated as CASSGALGLAGLSSYE. The complete CDR3 protein is CASSGALGLAGLSSYEQYF. V gene TRBV2 combines with J gene TRBJ2-7; TRBD2 matches 12 bases. Coverage ceases 3 residues before the CDR3 finishes, and the germline J gene fills in the end. Germline V CDR1 and CDR2: SNHLY, FYNNEI. The CDR3 totals 19 residues. J lost 0 bases, V lost 6 bases, and 15 bases had no gene match.

A note on this clone: The read halts 3 residues ahead of the CDR3 end, with the missing end drawn from the germline J gene. V and J are TRBV30 and TRBJ1-3, with a tentative D call TRBD1 (6 bases). The V and J ends lost 0 bases and 0 bases respectively, with 21 bases between them. The CDR3 contains 19 residues. Germline values: CDR1 GTSNPN, CDR2 SVGIG (reference sequence). The CDR3 loop reads CAWSVWTALTESSGNTIYF. The part of the CDR3 DNA that was read is TGTGCCTGGAGTGTGTGGACAGCCCTTACCGAAAGCTCTGGAAACACC.

A note on this clone: The sequenced fragment ends 3 residues before the CDR3 boundary, so the rest is inferred from the germline J gene. The chain is built from TRBV20-1 and TRBJ2-7; the match to TRBD1 covers 7 bases. The germline gives CDR1 DFQATT, CDR2 SNEGSKA (reference sequence). V gave up 7 bases and J gave up 6 bases; unmatched junction bases: 6. This CDR3 comprises 11 residues. The DNA read from the CDR3 is TGCAGTGGGGGGTACAGGGGCGAG. Protein product: CSGGYRGE. The whole CDR3 reads CSGGYRGEQYF.

With regard to this clone: The read ends 3 residues shy of where the CDR3 ends; the end is completed using the germline J gene. The gene calls are TRBV6-2 or TRBV6-3 and TRBJ2-7; weak D call: TRBD2 (6 bases). From germline, CDR1 is MNHEY and CDR2 SVGEGT. The CDR3 extends over 15 amino acids. V was pared by 5 bases and J by 2 bases, with 16 bases between. CDR3 in amino acids: CASSRPGLGAYEQYF. Partial CDR3 DNA: TGTGCCAGCAGTCGCCCGGGACTGGGCGCCTACGAG.

About this clone itself: The sequenced fragment ends 3 residues before the CDR3 boundary, so the rest is inferred from the germline J gene. The genes are TRBV11-3 and TRBJ2-1, with 9 positions matching TRBD1. After removal of 6 bases from V and 6 bases from J, the junction contained 9 bases not matched to a gene. This CDR3 region has 15 residues. CDR1 is SGHNT and CDR2 is YENEEA in the germline V gene. The CDR3 protein is CASSYSGTGSNEQFF. The CDR3 bases that were read are TGTGCCAGCAGTTATTCCGGGACAGGGTCCAATGAG.

About this clone: From the germline J gene comes the end of the CDR3, since the read stops 3 residues before it. This chain uses TRBV2 with TRBJ2-7, with D perhaps TRBD1 (5 bases). The CDR3 covers 13 residues. V lost 5 bases to trimming and J lost 4 bases, with 12 bases between them. Germline loops: CDR1 SNHLY, CDR2 FYNNEI. CDR3 in amino acids: CASSHQTEYEQYF. The part of the CDR3 DNA that was read is TGTGCCAGCAGTCACCAGACAGAATACGAG. Drawing the rest from reference TRBV2 and TRBJ2-7, the complete variable domain is EPEVTQTPSHQVTQMGQEVILRCVPISNHLYFYWYRQILGQKVEFLVSFYNNEISEKSEIFDDQFSVERPDGSNFTLKIRSTKLEDSAMYFCASSHQTEYEQYFGPGTRLTVT.

Details on this clone: With the read ending 3 residues before the CDR3 end, the germline J gene is used to fill in that end. The V gene is TRBV11-2, the J gene TRBJ2-1; unclear D gene. Trimming shortened V by 1 base and J by 2 bases, and 9 bases separated the two germline ends. The CDR3 runs 15 residues. Germline CDR1 SGHAT, CDR2 FQNNGV. The sequenced CDR3 bases are TGTGCCAGCAGCTTAGGGCATTATACCTACAATGAG. Translating it yields CASSLGHYTYNE. The entire CDR3 protein is CASSLGHYTYNEQFF.

A note on this clone: The read finishes 3 residues shy of the CDR3 end, and the germline J gene is used to complete it. This rearrangement joins TRBV5-8 to TRBJ2-5, with a possible D match to TRBD1 (5 bases). The germline gives CDR1 SGHTS, CDR2 YDEGEE. Deletions cut 5 bases from V and 5 bases from J, with 13 bases between. The CDR3 length is 13 residues. CDR3 in amino acids: CASRLDMRETQYF. The CDR3 bases that were read are TGTGCCAGCAGACTGGACATGAGGGAGACC.

As to this clone: The read ends 3 residues early relative to the CDR3; the germline J gene fills the gap. This rearrangement joins TRBV5-4 to TRBJ2-5; perhaps TRBD2 as D (6 bases). Trimming shortened V by 4 bases and J by 5 bases, and 18 bases separated the two germline ends. Germline V gives CDR1 SGHNT, CDR2 YYREEE (reference sequence). CDR3 size: 15 residues. The chain's CDR3 is CASSAIRGTRETQYF. The sequenced part of the CDR3 DNA is TGTGCCAGCAGCGCAATACGGGGGACGAGGGAGACC.

CDR3 residues: CASSSQGYEQYF. The CDR3 DNA, read in part, is TGTGCCAGCAGCTCCCAGGGCTACGAG. This chain links TRBV5-6 with TRBJ2-7, with a weak D call TRBD1 (5 bases). The DNA ends 3 residues before the CDR3 does, and the rest of the CDR3 is filled in from the germline J gene. Per the germline V gene, CDR1 is SGHDT and CDR2 is YYEEEE. This CDR3 has 12 residues. Between the trimmed V and J ends, which lost 3 bases and 3 bases, there was a span of 7 bases.

About this clone: The sequence runs out 3 residues before the end of the CDR3; the remainder is reconstructed from the germline J gene. The chain recombines TRBV20-1 with TRBJ2-4; 8 positions match TRBD1. This CDR3 comprises 12 residues. Germline V lookup: CDR1 DFQATT, CDR2 SNEGSKA (reference sequence). The chain's CDR3 is CSASPSGGGQYF. Partial CDR3 DNA: TGCAGTGCTAGCCCCTCAGGGGGCGGT.

Concerning this clone itself: Read sequence stops 3 residues before the CDR3 end, and the germline J gene provides the missing end. The J gene is TRBJ1-6, the V gene TRBV11-2; 7 bases line up with TRBD1. Germline lookup yields CDR1 SGHAT and CDR2 FQNNGV. The CDR3 has 14 residues. After removal of 3 bases from V and 8 bases from J, the junction contained 4 bases not matched to a gene. CDR3 sequence reads: CASSLTGRDSPLHF. Incomplete CDR3 DNA: TGTGCCAGCAGCTTGACAGGGAGGGATTCACCC. The whole variable domain, remainder taken from reference TRBV11-2 and TRBJ1-6, is EAGVAQSPRYKIIEKRQSVAFWCNPISGHATLYWYQQILGQGPKLLIQFQNNGVVDDSQLPKDRFSAERLKGVDSTLKIQPAKLEDSAVYLCASSLTGRDSPLHFGNGTRLTVT.

Of note for this clone: With the read ending 3 residues before the CDR3 end, the germline J gene is used to fill in that end. The chain combines TRBV6-4 with TRBJ2-1; 8 bases are a match to TRBD1. CDR1 and CDR2 (germline): MRHNA, SNTAGT. Germline trimming cut 3 bases from V and 9 bases from J; bases unmatched to any gene: 13. This CDR3 region has 16 residues. The CDR3 sequence is CASSDGRTGRVGEQFF. The sequenced part of the CDR3 DNA is TGTGCCAGCAGTGATGGCCGGACAGGGAGAGTAGGTGAG.

Remarks on this clone: The CDR3 goes on 3 residues after the read ends, and that part is filled in from the germline J gene. The V and J genes are TRBV29-1 and TRBJ1-1; D unresolved. The V and J ends lost 5 bases and 1 base respectively, with 5 bases between them. The CDR3 consists of 11 residues. Germline CDR1 is SQVTM and CDR2 is ANQGSEA. CDR3 in amino acids: CSVPGNTEAFF. The part of the CDR3 DNA that was read is TGCAGCGTTCCAGGGAACACTGAA.

Comment on this clone: Read sequence stops 3 residues before the CDR3 end, and the germline J gene provides the missing end. This chain uses TRBV20-1 with TRBJ2-3, with 12 bases that match TRBD2. Germline CDR1 DFQATT, CDR2 SNEGSKA (reference sequence). The CDR3 spans 16 residues. V shed 2 bases, J shed 3 bases, and the junction held 6 bases outside the gene matches. The CDR3 loop is CSARSLLAGGTDTQYF. The part of the CDR3 DNA that was read is TGCAGTGCTAGAAGCCTTCTAGCGGGGGGGACAGATACG.